These 30 T cell receptor beta chains originate from one sample sequenced in a study of T-cell reconstitution after alpha-beta-depleted transplantation in children. A TCRbeta library incorporating unique molecular identifiers was prepared. From the PCR reads, TCRdb called clonotypes with MiXCR, one entry per CDR3 protein. The sample holds about 16,000 distinct CDR3 sequences, about 7.7% seen once. The sequences come from PBMCs, mostly from graft donor cells, collected 60 days after TCRalphabeta/CD19-depleted stem cell transplant. The receptor set was obtained from a boy less than two years old who had a stem cell transplant for Wiskott-Aldrich syndrome, so the T cells may come from the graft donor.

This clonotype has at least ten counts. The chain carries TRBV24-1 and TRBJ2-1, with D tentatively TRBD2 (5 bases). Germline assignment: CDR1 KGHDR and CDR2 SFDVKD. CDR3 size: 12 residues. V lost 9 bases, J lost 10 bases, and 15 bases lay in between. CDR3 sequence (DNA): TGTGCCACCGGAGGATCAGTCAAAGAGCAGTTCTTC. Amino acid sequence: CATGGSVKEQFF.

This clonotype was recorded at least ten times. The chain carries TRBV7-9 and TRBJ1-5; D might be TRBD1 (6 bases). The CDR3 is 15 residues long. Germline V gene lookup returns CDR1 SEHNR and CDR2 FQNEAQ (reference sequence). Trimming removed 7 bases at V and 4 bases at J, with 17 bases between. The CDR3 protein is CASNSGTLLNQPQHF. The CDR3 nucleotides read TGTGCCAGCAACTCCGGGACATTGCTTAATCAGCCCCAGCATTTT.

This rearrangement joins TRBV5-1 to TRBJ2-3, with TRBD2 as a possible D gene (5 bases). V lost 1 base and J 4 bases, leaving 7 bases between the germline ends. Germline assignment: CDR1 SGHRS and CDR2 YFSETQ. The CDR3 sequence is 13 residues long. The CDR3 DNA reads TGCGCCAGCAGCTTGTGGGAGTCAGATACGCAGTATTTT. As protein: CASSLWESDTQYF.

The V gene is TRBV2, the J gene TRBJ2-2; TRBD1 agrees at 9 bases. The CDR3 loop spans 14 amino acids. The V segment lost 7 bases and the J segment 6 bases; nucleotides outside the gene matches: 6. CDR1 is SNHLY and CDR2 is FYNNEI in the germline V gene. The CDR3 sequence is CASTGTGRAGELFF. Here the CDR3 DNA reads TGTGCCAGCACCGGGACAGGGAGGGCCGGGGAGCTGTTTTTT.

This clonotype came up many times. The V and J genes are TRBV12-3 or TRBV12-4 and TRBJ2-5; D gene uncertain. This CDR3 region has 11 residues. V lost 5 bases, J lost 5 bases, and 6 bases lay in between. CDR3 region: CASSLGETQYF. The CDR3 nucleotides read TGTGCCAGCAGTCTAGGGGAGACCCAGTACTTC.

The genes are TRBV14 and TRBJ2-1; possible D gene TRBD2, 5 bases. There are 18 residues in the CDR3. The V gene lost 5 bases and the J gene lost 0 bases, with 20 bases spanning the gap. Per germline, CDR1 SGHDN and CDR2 FVKESK. This CDR3 is CASSSNEGGWSSYNEQFF. The DNA of the CDR3 is TGTGCCAGCAGCTCTAACGAGGGCGGGTGGAGCTCCTACAATGAGCAGTTCTTC.

This clonotype was seen more than once but under ten times. The junction departs from the called germline gene at one end, perhaps through a read error. The rearrangement joins TRBV18 to TRBJ2-1; 10 bases align to TRBD2. Germline loops: CDR1 KGHSH, CDR2 LQKENI. The CDR3 has 17 amino acids. The CDR3 sequence: CVSSPFPPLAGADEQFF. The CDR3 DNA is TGTGTCAGCTCACCTTTTCCCCCCCTAGCGGGAGCGGATGAGCAGTTCTTC.

This clonotype showed up many times. This chain joins TRBV18 and TRBJ2-1; 9 bases agree with TRBD2. V shed 8 bases and J 2 bases; nucleotides not matched to a gene: 4. The CDR3 runs to 14 residues. The V gene's germline CDR1 is KGHSH and CDR2 LQKENI. The CDR3 bases are TGTGCCAGCACCCTAGCGGGACCCTACAATGAGCAGTTCTTC. This encodes CASTLAGPYNEQFF.

This clonotype was recorded a few times. CDR3 sequence (DNA): TGTGCCAGCAGCTTATATGGTGTCCCTAATTCACCCCTCCACTTT. It specifies CASSLYGVPNSPLHF. The rearrangement joins TRBV7-9 to TRBJ1-6; D not resolved. The germline CDR1 and CDR2 sequences are SEHNR and FQNEAQ (reference sequence). This CDR3 spans 15 amino acids. Between the trimmed V and J ends, which lost 2 bases and 6 bases, there was a span of 11 bases. The whole variable domain, remainder taken from reference TRBV7-9 and TRBJ1-6, is DTGVSQNPRHKITKRGQNVTFRCDPISEHNRLYWYRQTLGQGPEFLTYFQNEAQLEKSRLLSDRFSAERPKGSFSTLEIQRTEQGDSAMYLCASSLYGVPNSPLHFGNGTRLTVT.

This clonotype was observed a few times. This rearrangement joins TRBV25-1 to TRBJ2-1, with 10 bases lining up with TRBD1. CDR3 size: 15 residues. Germline CDR1 and CDR2: MGHDK and SYGVNS. V lost 3 bases, J lost 7 bases, and 6 bases stayed unmatched. CDR3 in DNA: TGTGCCAGCAGTGACCCACGGACAGGGGGGAATGAGCAGTTCTTC. This sequence encodes CASSDPRTGGNEQFF.

In this sample, this clonotype turned up many times. The V and J genes are TRBV15 and TRBJ1-4; D gene uncertain. V lost 0 bases, J lost 4 bases, and 15 bases lay in between. The CDR3 is 17 amino acids. CDR1 is LNHNV, CDR2 YYDKDF, per germline (reference sequence). The CDR3 sequence: CATSRDPWDAGNEKLFF. The CDR3 nucleotides are TGTGCCACCAGCAGAGATCCCTGGGATGCGGGTAATGAAAAACTGTTTTTT. The variable domain in full, completed from reference TRBV15 and TRBJ1-4, reads DAMVIQNPRYQVTQFGKPVTLSCSQTLNHNVMYWYQQKSSQAPKLLFHYYDKDFNNEADTPDNFQSRRPNTSFCFLDIRSPGLGDTAMYLCATSRDPWDAGNEKLFFGSGTQLSVL.

This clonotype occurred many times. This sequence joins TRBV20-1 and TRBJ2-7; D remains unclear. Between the trimmed V and J ends, which lost 2 bases and 5 bases, there was a span of 10 bases. This CDR3 has 12 amino acids. CDR1 is DFQATT and CDR2 is SNEGSKA in the germline V gene (reference sequence). The CDR3 loop is CSARMAGNEQYF. DNA of the CDR3: TGCAGTGCTAGAATGGCAGGCAACGAGCAGTACTTC.

V usage is TRBV27 and J usage is TRBJ1-5; no reliable D call. Trimming took 6 bases from V and 1 from J, leaving 4 bases between them. Germline V CDR1 and CDR2: MNHEY, SMNVEV (reference sequence). The CDR3 runs to 12 residues. The CDR3 region has the DNA TGTGCCAGCAGGGGAAGCAATCAGCCCCAGCATTTT. Protein: CASRGSNQPQHF.

In this sample, this clonotype is medium-sized. The chain has TRBV7-9 and TRBJ2-1; D is undetermined. Germline loops: CDR1 SEHNR, CDR2 FQNEAQ (reference sequence). The CDR3 loop spans 15 amino acids. The V and J ends lost 3 bases and 8 bases respectively, with 17 bases between them. This chain's CDR3 is CASSLKGPPRHEQFF. In DNA form, the CDR3 reads TGTGCCAGCAGCTTGAAGGGCCCCCCGAGGCATGAGCAGTTCTTC.

Remarks on this clonotype: One junction end disagrees with the germline gene, perhaps due to a read error. The chain employs TRBV3-1 and TRBJ2-5, with 9 bases matching TRBD2. This CDR3 has 17 residues. Germline loops: CDR1 LGHDT, CDR2 YNNKEL (reference sequence). CDR3 loop: CACSQVLAGPEQETQYF. The CDR3 bases are TGTGCCTGCAGCCAAGTTCTAGCGGGGCCAGAGCAAGAGACCCAGTACTTC.

This clonotype was seen repeatedly, ten times or more. The chain is built from TRBV7-9 and TRBJ2-5; unclear D gene. Trimming took 8 bases from V and 3 from J, leaving 10 bases between them. Germline V gene data show CDR1 as SEHNR and CDR2 as FQNEAQ (reference sequence). The CDR3 sequence is 12 residues long. CDR3 sequence: CASCGIKETQYF. The CDR3 coding sequence is TGTGCCAGCTGTGGAATCAAAGAGACCCAGTACTTC. The full variable domain, its missing parts supplied by reference TRBV7-9 and TRBJ2-5, is DTGVSQNPRHKITKRGQNVTFRCDPISEHNRLYWYRQTLGQGPEFLTYFQNEAQLEKSRLLSDRFSAERPKGSFSTLEIQRTEQGDSAMYLCASCGIKETQYFGPGTRLLVL.

At least ten counts were recorded for this clonotype. The chain links TRBV5-4 to TRBJ1-3; TRBD1 is a possible D gene (6 bases). CDR1 and CDR2 (germline): SGHNT, YYREEE (reference sequence). The length of the CDR3 is 16 residues. V was shortened by 2 bases and J by 0 bases, with 12 bases between the two germline ends. CDR3 region: CASSLGQPSSGNTIYF. As DNA, the CDR3 is TGTGCCAGCAGCTTAGGACAGCCTAGCTCTGGAAACACCATATATTTT.

This clonotype was detected ten times or more. The chain has TRBV3-1 and TRBJ2-7; a weak D match, TRBD2 (6 bases). Germline CDR1 and CDR2: LGHDT and YNNKEL (reference sequence). The CDR3 spans 14 residues. Between the trimmed V and J ends, which lost 2 bases and 6 bases, there was a span of 14 bases. CDR3 DNA sequence: TGTGCCAGCAGCCAACCGGGACGTAGCGGCGAGCAGTACTTC. It is translated as CASSQPGRSGEQYF.

In regard to this clonotype: This may arise from a read error, as a much more abundant clone is one base away. The V and J genes are TRBV10-3 and TRBJ2-7; possibly TRBD1 for D (6 bases). The CDR3 runs 14 residues. With 10 bases removed from V and 0 bases from J, the gap between germline ends came to 16 bases. Germline CDR1 is ENHRY and CDR2 is SYGVKD. The DNA for the CDR3 is TGTGCCAGCACCGAGAGGGGGAGCTCCTACGAGCAGTACTTC. This gives the protein CASTERGSSYEQYF.

This clonotype was counted ten times or more. Written as DNA, the CDR3 is TGTGCCAGCAGCTCCGTGACAGGGCGAAAACCCCAGTACTTC. Its translation is CASSSVTGRKPQYF. The chain joins TRBV7-9 to TRBJ2-5; TRBD1 matches 7 bases. Germline CDR1 SEHNR, CDR2 FQNEAQ (reference sequence). Trimming at V came to 4 bases and at J to 9 bases, leaving 11 bases not matched to a gene. The CDR3 sequence is 14 residues long.

In the case of this clonotype: At one boundary the junction diverges from the germline segment, which might be a read error. The chain combines TRBV20-1 with TRBJ2-7; possible D gene TRBD2, 7 bases. Germline V gene sequence: CDR1 DFQATT, CDR2 SNEGSKA (reference sequence). The CDR3 contains 15 residues. The CDR3 protein is CIARDRTSGTYEQYF. In DNA form, the CDR3 reads TGCATTGCTAGAGACAGGACTAGTGGAACCTACGAGCAGTACTTC.

This clonotype was seen ten or more times. The chain is built from TRBV5-6 and TRBJ1-5; 9 bases line up with TRBD1. CDR3 length: 16 residues. V was clipped by 3 bases and J by 4 bases; unmatched bases: 8. From germline, CDR1 is SGHDT and CDR2 YYEEEE. The CDR3 DNA is TGTGCCAGCAGCTCGAAACAGGGGGCGAAGAATCAGCCCCAGCATTTT. Encoded protein: CASSSKQGAKNQPQHF.

This clonotype turned up a few times. The chain carries TRBV6-2 or TRBV6-3 and TRBJ2-1, with TRBD2 matching over 15 bases. The CDR3 length is 18 residues. CDR1 and CDR2 from the germline V gene are MNHEY and SVGEGT. The ends lost 7 bases at V and 4 bases at J; junction bases unmatched: 11. The CDR3 region is CASNQGLAGGRGYNEQFF. The CDR3 DNA reads TGTGCCAGCAACCAAGGACTAGCGGGAGGGAGAGGATACAATGAGCAGTTCTTC.

This clonotype occurred many times. The CDR3 is CASSFAPRNTEAFF. In DNA form, the CDR3 reads TGTGCCAGCAGCTTCGCTCCGCGGAACACTGAAGCTTTCTTT. The rearrangement links TRBV5-5 to TRBJ1-1; D not resolved. Trimming stripped 2 bases from V and 1 base from J, with 9 bases between. Germline assignment: CDR1 SGHKS and CDR2 YYEKEE (reference sequence). There are 14 residues in the CDR3. Full variable domain (remainder filled in from reference TRBV5-5 and TRBJ1-1): DAGVTQSPTHLIKTRGQQVTLRCSPISGHKSVSWYQQVLGQGPQFIFQYYEKEERGRGNFPDRFSARQFPNYSSELNVNALLLGDSALYLCASSFAPRNTEAFFGQGTRLTVV.

This clonotype was seen ten or more times. This chain links TRBV7-8 with TRBJ1-2; D ambiguous. V gave up 0 bases and J gave up 8 bases, with 16 bases separating them. From germline, CDR1 is SGHVS and CDR2 FQNEAQ. CDR3 size: 15 residues. CDR3 in amino acids: CASSLALFSRQGYTF. In DNA form, the CDR3 reads TGTGCCAGCAGCTTAGCGCTCTTTAGCAGACAAGGCTACACCTTC.

The V call is TRBV7-9, the J call TRBJ2-4, with a weak D call TRBD1 (6 bases). The CDR3 covers 14 residues. Germline V gene sequence: CDR1 SEHNR, CDR2 FQNEAQ (reference sequence). Deletions cut 1 base from V and 6 bases from J, with 10 bases between. For the CDR3, the DNA is TGTGCCAGCAGCTTAGTTCAACAGGGAAACATTCAGTACTTC. Its protein product is CASSLVQQGNIQYF.

This clonotype was picked up many times. V and J are TRBV7-8 and TRBJ2-1; no clear D gene. Germline CDR1 is SGHVS and CDR2 is FQNEAQ. This CDR3 comprises 12 residues. The V and J ends lost 1 base and 9 bases respectively, with 7 bases between them. CDR3 coding DNA: TGTGCCAGCAGCTTAGACCCCCCTGAGCAGTTCTTC. This translates into CASSLDPPEQFF.

Ten or more counts support this clonotype. The J gene is TRBJ2-7, the V gene TRBV10-3; D might be TRBD1 (5 bases). The CDR3 totals 15 residues. The ends were cut back, 3 bases at V and 3 bases at J, with 15 bases in the middle. The germline CDR1 and CDR2 sequences are ENHRY and SYGVKD. The CDR3 nucleotides are TGTGCCATCAGTGACAGGGAACGAAGGATCTACGAGCAGTACTTC. It yields the protein CAISDRERRIYEQYF.

This clonotype was seen repeatedly, ten times or more. The V and J genes are TRBV5-1 and TRBJ2-3; TRBD2 matches at 12 bases. This CDR3 region has 20 residues. V lost 0 bases and J lost 4; bases outside the gene matches: 15. CDR1 is SGHRS and CDR2 is YFSETQ in the germline V gene. CDR3 DNA: TGCGCCAGCAGCTTGGCCAATATGACTAGCGGGAGTTTTTATCCAGATACGCAGTATTTT. This encodes CASSLANMTSGSFYPDTQYF.

CDR3 in amino acids: CASSLWGVTGELFF. As DNA, the CDR3 is TGTGCCAGCAGTTTATGGGGGGTCACCGGGGAGCTGTTTTTT. The V call is TRBV12-3 or TRBV12-4, the J call TRBJ2-2; D may be TRBD2 (6 bases). Deletions cut 2 bases from V and 4 bases from J, with 8 bases between. The length of the CDR3 is 14 residues.